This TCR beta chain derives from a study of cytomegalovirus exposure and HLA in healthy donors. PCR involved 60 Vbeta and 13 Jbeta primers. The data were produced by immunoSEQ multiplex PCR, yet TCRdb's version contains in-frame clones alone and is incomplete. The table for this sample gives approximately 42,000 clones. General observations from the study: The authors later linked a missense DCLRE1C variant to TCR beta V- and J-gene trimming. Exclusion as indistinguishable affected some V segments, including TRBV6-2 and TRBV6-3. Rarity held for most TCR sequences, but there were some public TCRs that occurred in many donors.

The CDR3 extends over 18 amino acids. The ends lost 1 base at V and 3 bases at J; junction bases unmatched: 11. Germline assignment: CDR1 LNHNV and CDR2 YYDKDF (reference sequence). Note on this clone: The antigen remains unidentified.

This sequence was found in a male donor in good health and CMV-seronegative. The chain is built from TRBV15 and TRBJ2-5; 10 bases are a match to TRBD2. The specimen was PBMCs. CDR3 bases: TGTGCCACCAGCAGAGTCTACCCCGAGCGGGAGGGTGAAGAGACCCAGTACTTC. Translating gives CATSRVYPEREGEETQYF.